Reported below is one T cell receptor (beta chain). The germline V gene has CDR1 SGHVS and CDR2 FQNEAQ. The CDR3 contains 17 residues. Trimming cost V 1 base and J 5 bases; bases outside gene matches: 8. The method was immunoSEQ multiplex PCR; TCRdb's version includes in-frame clones alone and lacks a portion of them. The sample carries more than 50,000 clones, 87% recorded once. This record comes from a study of pediatric ulcerative colitis. Source material: blood. This TCR was recovered from a boy younger than 18 who was a control in a study of pediatric ulcerative colitis. This rearrangement joins TRBV7-8 to TRBJ2-5; 12 bases line up with TRBD1. In DNA, the CDR3 is TGTGCCAGCAGCTTAGAATGGGGACAGGGGGCGCTGGAGACCCAGTACTTC. Amino acid sequence: CASSLEWGQGALETQYF.